This T cell receptor beta chain came from a study of cytomegalovirus exposure and HLA in healthy donors. This CDR3 comprises 13 residues. The germline gives CDR1 SGHTA, CDR2 FQGTGA. The V and J ends lost 5 bases and 4 bases respectively, with 8 bases between them. The PCR was carried out with 60 Vbeta primers and 13 Jbeta primers. Libraries were prepared by immunoSEQ multiplex PCR; TCRdb keeps only in-frame clonotypes and omits some of them. The sample carries around 150,000 clones, around 87% recorded once. This clone was detected a few times. This clonotype was obtained from a woman younger than 45 in good health and CMV-seronegative. The chain recombines TRBV7-3 with TRBJ2-2; tentative D call: TRBD2 (6 bases). The sample comprised PBMCs. CDR3 in amino acids: CASSGGFTGELFF. In DNA, the CDR3 is TGTGCCAGCAGCGGGGGGTTCACCGGGGAGCTGTTTTTT.